This TCR beta chain originates from a study of cytomegalovirus exposure and HLA in healthy donors. Background on the study: An earlier analysis identified 120 million or so unique TCR beta sequences in some 170 million T cells.

In this sample, this clone turned up a few times. Its antigen is not known. CDR3 length: 13 amino acids. CDR1 and CDR2 from the germline V gene are SEHNR and FQNEAQ (reference sequence). V gave up 5 bases and J gave up 10 bases, with 12 bases separating them. The study ran its PCR with 60 Vbeta and 13 Jbeta primers. The repertoire was sequenced with immunoSEQ multiplex PCR; TCRdb's copy has only in-frame clones and lacks some. The sample yields 60,000 to 70,000 clones, around 80% seen once. Points from the study as a whole: Most likely, a cluster of highly shared sequence variants arose as a sequencing artifact. Among TCR beta chains, those listed as cytomegalovirus-associated numbered over 150.

The sample consisted of PBMCs. The rearrangement links TRBV7-9 to TRBJ1-6; no firm D call. This clonotype originated in a woman aged 25-40 years in good health and CMV-seronegative. CDR3 sequence: CASSADKSSPLHF. DNA of the CDR3: TGTGCCAGCAGCGCCGACAAATCGTCACCCCTCCACTTT.